A single T cell receptor (beta chain) is shown here with its context. Antigen: not known. This sample is drawn from a study of cytomegalovirus exposure and HLA in healthy donors. Overall study context: In an earlier analysis, around 120 million unique TCR beta sequences were found from 150 million to 200 million T cells. Samples from HLA-typed donors yielded approximately 88 million unique TCRs in an early data release.

Study results and limitations: It was only CMV serostatus that was available as immune exposure information. In a later analysis, HLA-associated beta chains showed higher expansion and lower generation probabilities than comparable chains.

This PCR relied on a set of 60 Vbeta primers and 13 Jbeta primers. Only in-frame clones appear in the TCRdb table, and some are missing; sequencing was by immunoSEQ multiplex PCR. Of about 130,000 clones listed, about 82% were seen once; the top ten hold 0.95% to 1.5%. This TCR came from a boy between 10 and 17 years old in good health and CMV-seronegative. The sample comprised PBMCs.

CDR3 sequence reads: CASSLDGGIYNEQFF. As DNA, the CDR3 is TGTGCCAGCAGCTTAGACGGGGGGATCTACAATGAGCAGTTCTTC. The genes are TRBV11-3 and TRBJ2-1; TRBD2 matches at 7 bases. V lost 0 bases to trimming and J lost 3 bases; unmatched junction nucleotides: 2. The germline V gene encodes CDR1 SGHNT and CDR2 YENEEA. The CDR3 spans 15 residues.